These T cell receptor beta chains were read from a single sample in a study of long-term antiretroviral therapy in people with HIV. Measured with immunoSEQ multiplex PCR; TCRdb has only the in-frame clones, and not every one. The repertoire holds 25,000 to 35,000 clones, 95% seen once, with about 8% in the top ten. The starting material was unsorted PBMCs, obtained 5.3 years after starting antiretroviral therapy. Receptor source: a man younger than 40 with HIV. Each CDR3 is given with its conserved first and last residue. The D gene is left open where the match is weak. Clone size, where shown, is once, few, many, or a class for clones that have expanded.

j_call v_call d_call clone_size cdr3_nt cdr3_aa
TRBJ2-3 TRBV19 . . TGTGCCAGTAGTATCCTCACGGGAGCAGATACGCAGTATTTT CASSILTGADTQYF
TRBJ2-1 TRBV11-2 . . TGTGCCAGCAGCATTCGACAGGAATCCTACAATGAGCAGTTCTTC CASSIRQESYNEQFF
TRBJ1-2 TRBV5-6 . . TGTGCCAGCAGCCAAACCCCAGGGGCAGGGTACTATGGCTACACCTTC CASSQTPGAGYYGYTF
TRBJ2-7 TRBV6-5 . . TGTGCCAGCCGGACGGTTTCCTACGAGCAGTACTTC CASRTVSYEQYF
TRBJ2-3 TRBV5-1 TRBD1 . TGCGCCAGCAGCGGTGGGACAGTGGGCGGCACAGATACGCAGTATTTT CASSGGTVGGTDTQYF
TRBJ2-1 TRBV27 . . TGTGCCAGCAGTGAAAGGGGATACAATGAGCAGTTCTTC CASSERGYNEQFF
TRBJ1-1 TRBV2 . . TGTGCCAGCAGGCGGACGACGGATTTGAACACTGAAGCTTTCTTT CASRRTTDLNTEAFF
TRBJ2-7 TRBV7-3 . . TGTGCCAGCAGCCCTCGCCCGGGGTTCCACGAGCAGTACTTC CASSPRPGFHEQYF
TRBJ2-7 TRBV9 TRBD2 . TGTGCCCCCACCTCGGGGGGAACGAGTTGGGCGGCCTACGAGCAGTACTTC CAPTSGGTSWAAYEQYF
TRBJ1-5 TRBV6-1 . once TGTGCCAGCAGTAATAGCAATCAGCCCCAGCATTTT CASSNSNQPQHF
TRBJ2-7 TRBV27 . . TGTGCCAGCAGTTTAGGGATCACTAGTTTCGAGCAGTACTTC CASSLGITSFEQYF
TRBJ2-4 TRBV27 TRBD1 . TGTGCCAGCAGTTCGATCGGACAGGGGGGCAAAAACATTCAGTACTTC CASSSIGQGGKNIQYF
TRBJ2-7 TRBV4-1 . . TGCGCCAGCAGCCAAGCAGTGGCATTGGACGAGCAGTACTTC CASSQAVALDEQYF
TRBJ1-1 TRBV30 . few TGTGCCTGGAGTGTACCTCCCCAGGGGCGGAGGGCTTTCTTT CAWSVPPQGRRAFF
TRBJ2-1 TRBV2 TRBD2 . TGTGCCAGCAGTGAAATAGCGGGGGTTAACAATGAGCAGTTCTTC CASSEIAGVNNEQFF
TRBJ1-5 TRBV5-1 . . TGCGCCAGCAGCTTGAGGGGGGCAAGCAATCAGCCCCAGCATTTT CASSLRGASNQPQHF
TRBJ2-3 TRBV4-1 TRBD2 . TGCGCCAGCAGCCAGTCTTTAGCGGGGGGGCTGGATACGCAGTATTTT CASSQSLAGGLDTQYF
TRBJ1-2 TRBV5-6 . . TGTGCCAGCGCCGAGGGAGACTATGGCTACACCTTC CASAEGDYGYTF
TRBJ2-1 TRBV28 . . TGTGCCAGCACCGGGAGTTACAATGAGCAGTTCTTC CASTGSYNEQFF
TRBJ1-2 TRBV2 . . TGTGCCAGCAGTGAAGCGCTTAGGACCGACTATGGCTACACCTTC CASSEALRTDYGYTF
TRBJ1-3 TRBV6-5 . . TGTGCCAGCAGTTACCAAGGTGGCGGCTCTGGAAACACCATATATTTT CASSYQGGGSGNTIYF
TRBJ2-3 TRBV6-4 TRBD1 . TGTGCCAGCAGTGACTCGTGGCGGGACAGGGAGGAAGATACGCAGTATTTT CASSDSWRDREEDTQYF
TRBJ2-3 TRBV13 . . TGTGCCAGCAGCTTAAACGGGTACACAGATACGCAGTATTTT CASSLNGYTDTQYF
TRBJ2-7 TRBV27 . . TGTGCCAGCAGTTTAAAAAGCTCCTACGAGCAGTACTTC CASSLKSSYEQYF
TRBJ2-2 TRBV28 . . TGTGCCAGCAGTTTATTAGACACCGGGGAGCTGTTTTTT CASSLLDTGELFF
TRBJ1-3 TRBV5-5 . . TGTGCCAGCAGCTTGGCGGGGGTACCCGGGAGCACCATATATTTT CASSLAGVPGSTIYF
TRBJ2-2 TRBV15 . . TGTGCCACCAGCAGAGGGGACGGGGAGCTGTTTTTT CATSRGDGELFF
TRBJ1-5 TRBV9 TRBD1 . TGTGCCAGCAGCGTAACAGGGGCAAGGCAGCCCCAGCATTTT CASSVTGARQPQHF
TRBJ2-7 TRBV30 . . TGTGCCTGGAGTGTACAGGACGAGCAGTACTTC CAWSVQDEQYF
TRBJ1-1 TRBV6-5 . once TGTGCCAGCAGTTACTCGTTTAACACTGAAGCTTTCTTT CASSYSFNTEAFF
TRBJ1-5 TRBV5-1 . once TGCGCCAGCAGTCGGACGGGGGAGATCAATCAGCCCCAGCATTTT CASSRTGEINQPQHF
TRBJ2-7 TRBV19 . . TGTGCCAGTAGTATAGCCACATCGGGACCCTACGAGCAGTACTTC CASSIATSGPYEQYF
TRBJ2-5 TRBV7-9 TRBD2 . TGTGCGGGGGCCCTCGGGACTAGCAGACAAGAGACCCAGTACTTC CAGALGTSRQETQYF
TRBJ1-1 TRBV6-1 . . TGTGCCAGCGGGGGGACGCCGAACACTGAAGCTTTCTTT CASGGTPNTEAFF
TRBJ2-3 TRBV13 TRBD2 . TGTGCCAGCAGCACATCGGGACTAGGCTCAACAGATACGCAGTATTTT CASSTSGLGSTDTQYF
TRBJ1-1 TRBV11-2 . . TGTGCCAGCAGCTTAGTGGCGGGTGGTGGACTTGAAGCTTTCTTT CASSLVAGGGLEAFF
TRBJ2-7 TRBV11-2 TRBD2 . TGTGCCAGCAGCCTACTAGCGGGAGAGGTCTACGAGCAGTACTTC CASSLLAGEVYEQYF
TRBJ1-5 TRBV5-1 . . TGCGCCAGCAGCCCGGACGGGGATCAGCCCCAGCATTTT CASSPDGDQPQHF
TRBJ2-5 TRBV4-2 TRBD1 . TGTGCCAGCAGCCGGGACAGGGGAACGGAGACCCAGTACTTC CASSRDRGTETQYF
TRBJ2-1 TRBV6-4 TRBD2 . TGTGCCAGCAGAGAGCGGGGACTAGCAGATAATGAGCAGTTCTTC CASRERGLADNEQFF
TRBJ2-7 TRBV27 . . TGTGCCAGCAGTTTCCGGGGGTTGGGGGACTACGAGCAGTACTTC CASSFRGLGDYEQYF
TRBJ2-6 TRBV6-5 . few TGTGCCAGCAGTTACTCGGGGGGCTCTGGGGCCAACGTCCTGACTTTC CASSYSGGSGANVLTF
TRBJ2-1 TRBV30 . . TGTGCCTGGACAGGCACCTACAATGAGCAGTTCTTC CAWTGTYNEQFF
TRBJ2-7 TRBV23-1 . . TGCGCCAGCAGTCCCATGAACAGGGCTCTTATCTACGAGCAGTACTTC CASSPMNRALIYEQYF
TRBJ1-3 TRBV5-1 . . TGCGCCAGCACTAGGGACACTCAACAAGCTGGAAACACCATATATTTT CASTRDTQQAGNTIYF
TRBJ2-1 TRBV7-9 . . TGTGCCAGCAGCTCGAACAATGAGCAGTTCTTC CASSSNNEQFF
TRBJ2-7 TRBV30 TRBD2 . TGTGCCTGGGGGGCGGGACTAGCCTACGAGCAGTACTTC CAWGAGLAYEQYF
TRBJ2-7 TRBV18 TRBD1 . TGTGCCAGCTCCCCGGGACAGAATCCTTACTCCTACGAGCAGTACTTC CASSPGQNPYSYEQYF
TRBJ2-5 TRBV5-4 . few TGTGCCAGCAGCGTACTCAGGGCGGATCAAGAGACCCAGTACTTC CASSVLRADQETQYF
TRBJ1-4 TRBV14 . few TGTGCCAGCAGCCAGAGAGTAAAACTGTTTTTT CASSQRVKLFF
TRBJ1-1 TRBV4-1 TRBD1 . TGCGCCAGCAGCCCCCAGGGGGCTACTGAAGCTTTCTTT CASSPQGATEAFF
TRBJ2-7 TRBV7-2 . . TGTGCCAGCAGCTTCGGACTGGAGGCCTACGAGCAGTACTTC CASSFGLEAYEQYF
TRBJ1-2 TRBV18 . . TGTGCCAGCTCAATCGAGAACTATGGCTACACCTTC CASSIENYGYTF
TRBJ2-1 TRBV9 TRBD2 . TGTGCCAGCAGCGGACTAGCGGGAAAGGGCAATGAGCAGTTCTTC CASSGLAGKGNEQFF
TRBJ2-7 TRBV28 . . TGTGCCAGCAGAAAAGAGAGGGTACCCTTTTACGAGCAGTACTTC CASRKERVPFYEQYF